The entry below gives a single T cell receptor beta chain sequence along with its context. In the original analysis: Reference gene primers were amplified, and this amplification served to estimate nucleated cell counts. The repertoire was sequenced with immunoSEQ multiplex PCR; TCRdb's copy has only in-frame clones and lacks some. The DNA was the basis for D and trimming; V, J and clone size are from that table. The sample holds approximately 52,000 clones, around nine tenths seen once. CDR1 is DFQATT, CDR2 SNEGSKA, per germline (reference sequence). This CDR3 has 17 amino acids. V gave up 3 bases and J gave up 0 bases, with 20 bases separating them. This specimen comes from a study of blood T cell repertoires in COVID-19. The wider study: Acute and convalescent COVID-19 specimens originated in the United States, Italy and Spain. PBMCs, B-cell-depleted T cells, or T cells provided the cDNA or gDNA that made up the material.

The clonotype comes from a human donor with active COVID-19. The donor label of this sample is uncertain. Sequencing was carried out using peripheral blood. J is TRBJ1-2 and V is TRBV20-1, with D possibly TRBD1 on 5 matching bases. The CDR3 coding sequence is TGCAGTGCTAGTGATTGGCCGGGAGGGGACTCTAACTATGGCTACACCTTC. This translates into CSASDWPGGDSNYGYTF.